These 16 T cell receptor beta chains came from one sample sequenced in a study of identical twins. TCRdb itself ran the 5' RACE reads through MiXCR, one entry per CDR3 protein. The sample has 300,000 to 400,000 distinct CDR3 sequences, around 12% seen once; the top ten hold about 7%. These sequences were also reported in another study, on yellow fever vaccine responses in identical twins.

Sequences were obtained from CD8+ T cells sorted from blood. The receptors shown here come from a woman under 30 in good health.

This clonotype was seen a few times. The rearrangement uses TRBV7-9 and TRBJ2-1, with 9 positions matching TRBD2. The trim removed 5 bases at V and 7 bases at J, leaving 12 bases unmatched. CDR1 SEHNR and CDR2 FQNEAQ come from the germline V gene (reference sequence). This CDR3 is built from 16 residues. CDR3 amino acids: CASSPPGASGMNEQFF. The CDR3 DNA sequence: TGTGCCAGCAGCCCCCCTGGGGCTAGCGGGATGAATGAGCAGTTCTTC.

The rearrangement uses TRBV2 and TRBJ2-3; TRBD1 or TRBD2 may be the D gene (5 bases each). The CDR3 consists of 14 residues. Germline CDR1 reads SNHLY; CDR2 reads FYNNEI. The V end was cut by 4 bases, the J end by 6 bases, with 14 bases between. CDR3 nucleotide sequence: TGTGCCAGCAGTGGAGGGGTTAGAAGTGATACGCAGTATTTT. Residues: CASSGGVRSDTQYF.

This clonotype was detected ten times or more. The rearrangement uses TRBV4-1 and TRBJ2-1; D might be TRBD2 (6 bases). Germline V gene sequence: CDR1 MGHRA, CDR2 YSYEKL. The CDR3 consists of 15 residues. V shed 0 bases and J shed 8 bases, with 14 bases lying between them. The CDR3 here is CASSQDRGTGDEQFF. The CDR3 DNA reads TGCGCCAGCAGCCAAGATCGTGGAACGGGGGATGAGCAGTTCTTC.

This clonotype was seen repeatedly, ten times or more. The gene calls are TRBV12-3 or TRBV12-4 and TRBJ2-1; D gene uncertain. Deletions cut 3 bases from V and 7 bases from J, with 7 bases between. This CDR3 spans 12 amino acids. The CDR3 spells CASSFLVNEQFF. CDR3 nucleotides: TGTGCCAGCAGTTTCTTGGTGAATGAGCAGTTCTTC.

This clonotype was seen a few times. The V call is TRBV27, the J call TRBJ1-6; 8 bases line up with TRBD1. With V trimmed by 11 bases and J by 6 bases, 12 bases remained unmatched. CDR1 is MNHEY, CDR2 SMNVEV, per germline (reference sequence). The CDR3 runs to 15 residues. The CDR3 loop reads CAGLGQESSNSPLHF. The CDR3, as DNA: TGTGCCGGCTTGGGACAGGAAAGTTCTAATTCACCCCTCCACTTT.

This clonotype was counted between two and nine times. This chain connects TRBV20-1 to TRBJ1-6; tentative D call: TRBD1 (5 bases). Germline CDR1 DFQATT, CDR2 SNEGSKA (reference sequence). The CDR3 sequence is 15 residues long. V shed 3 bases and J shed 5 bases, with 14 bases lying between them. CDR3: CSARARGLDNSPLHF. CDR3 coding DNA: TGCAGTGCTAGGGCCCGGGGCCTTGATAATTCACCCCTCCACTTT.

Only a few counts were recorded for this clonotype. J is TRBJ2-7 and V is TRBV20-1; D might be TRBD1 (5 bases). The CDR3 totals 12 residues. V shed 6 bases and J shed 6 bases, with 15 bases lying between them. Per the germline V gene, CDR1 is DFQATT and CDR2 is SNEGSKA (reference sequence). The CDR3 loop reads CSASVRGLEQYF. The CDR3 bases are TGCAGTGCCTCCGTAAGGGGCCTCGAGCAGTACTTC.

For the CDR3, the DNA is TGCGCCAGCACGGGGCCTTTGAGCGGGAGTTGGCCCTCTGACAATGAGCAGTTCTTC. Its protein is CASTGPLSGSWPSDNEQFF. The V call is TRBV5-1, the J call TRBJ2-1; 8 bases map to TRBD2. The trim removed 6 bases at V and 5 bases at J, leaving 22 bases unmatched. The CDR3 extends over 19 amino acids. Germline V lookup: CDR1 SGHRS, CDR2 YFSETQ.

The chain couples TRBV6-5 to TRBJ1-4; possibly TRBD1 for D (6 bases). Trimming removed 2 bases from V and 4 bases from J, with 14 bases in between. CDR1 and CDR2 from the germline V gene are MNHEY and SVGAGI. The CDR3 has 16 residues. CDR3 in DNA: TGTGCCAGCAGTTACCCGTTGGGACACGATAATGAAAAACTGTTTTTT. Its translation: CASSYPLGHDNEKLFF.

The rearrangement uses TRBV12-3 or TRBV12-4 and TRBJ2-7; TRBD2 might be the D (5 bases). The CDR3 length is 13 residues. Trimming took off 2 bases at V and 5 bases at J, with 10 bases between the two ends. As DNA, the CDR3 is TGTGCCAGCAGTTTAAGGTTCGGGGACGAGCAGTACGTC. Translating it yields CASSLRFGDEQYV.

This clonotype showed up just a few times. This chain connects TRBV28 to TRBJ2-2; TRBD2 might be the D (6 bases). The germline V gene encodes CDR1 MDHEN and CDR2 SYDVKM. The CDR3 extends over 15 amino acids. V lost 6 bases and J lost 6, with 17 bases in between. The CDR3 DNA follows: TGTGCCAGCAGCCCCCCCGACGCTAGCGCCGGGGAGCTGTTTTTT. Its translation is CASSPPDASAGELFF.

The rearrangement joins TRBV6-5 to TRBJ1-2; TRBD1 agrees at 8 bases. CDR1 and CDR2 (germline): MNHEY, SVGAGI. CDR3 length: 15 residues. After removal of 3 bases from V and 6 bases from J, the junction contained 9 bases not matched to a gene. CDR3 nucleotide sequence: TGTGCCAGCAGTTATTCCGGACAGGGAGCTAATGGCTACACCTTC. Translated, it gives CASSYSGQGANGYTF.

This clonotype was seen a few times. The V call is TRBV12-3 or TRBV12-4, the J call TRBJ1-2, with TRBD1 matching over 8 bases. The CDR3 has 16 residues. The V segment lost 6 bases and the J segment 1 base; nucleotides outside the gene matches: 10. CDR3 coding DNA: TGTGCCAGCAGCCAACCCGGGACAGGTCTTAACTATGGCTACACCTTC. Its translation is CASSQPGTGLNYGYTF.

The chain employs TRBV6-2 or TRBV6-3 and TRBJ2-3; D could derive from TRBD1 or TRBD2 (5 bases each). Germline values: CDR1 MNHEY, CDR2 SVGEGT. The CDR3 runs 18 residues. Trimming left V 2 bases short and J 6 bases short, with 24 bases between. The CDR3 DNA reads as TGTGCCAGCAGTTACCCTCAGGGATGGCGGGTAATTTCTGATACGCAGTATTTT. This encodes CASSYPQGWRVISDTQYF.

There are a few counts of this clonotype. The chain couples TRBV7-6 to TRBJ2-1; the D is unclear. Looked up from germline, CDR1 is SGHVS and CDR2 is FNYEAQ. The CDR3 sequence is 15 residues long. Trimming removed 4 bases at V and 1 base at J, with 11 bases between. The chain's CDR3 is CASSYLIRSYNEQFF. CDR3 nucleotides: TGTGCCAGCAGCTACCTTATTCGTTCCTACAATGAGCAGTTCTTC.

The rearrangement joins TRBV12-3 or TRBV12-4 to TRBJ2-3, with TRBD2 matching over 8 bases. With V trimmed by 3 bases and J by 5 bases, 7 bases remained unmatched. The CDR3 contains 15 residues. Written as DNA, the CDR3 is TGTGCCAGCAGTTTTGTAGCGGGGCGGGGAGATACGCAGTATTTT. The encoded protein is CASSFVAGRGDTQYF.